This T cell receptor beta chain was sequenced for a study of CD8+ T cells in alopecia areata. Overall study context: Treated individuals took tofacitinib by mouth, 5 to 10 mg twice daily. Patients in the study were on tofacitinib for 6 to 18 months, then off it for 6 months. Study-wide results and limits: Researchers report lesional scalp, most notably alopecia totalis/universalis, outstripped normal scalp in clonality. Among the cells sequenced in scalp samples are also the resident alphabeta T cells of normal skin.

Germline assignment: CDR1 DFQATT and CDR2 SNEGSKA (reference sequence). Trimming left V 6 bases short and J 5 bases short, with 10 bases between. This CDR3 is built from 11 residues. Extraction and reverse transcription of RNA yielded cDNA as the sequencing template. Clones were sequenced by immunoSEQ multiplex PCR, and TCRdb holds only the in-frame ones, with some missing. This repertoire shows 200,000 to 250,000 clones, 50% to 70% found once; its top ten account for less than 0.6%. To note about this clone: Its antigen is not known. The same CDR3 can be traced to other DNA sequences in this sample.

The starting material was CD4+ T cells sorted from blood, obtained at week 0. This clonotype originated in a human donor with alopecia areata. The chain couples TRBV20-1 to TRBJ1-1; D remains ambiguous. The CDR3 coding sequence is TGCAGTGCAAGGGTCGGAACTGAAGCTTTCTTT. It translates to CSARVGTEAFF.